This T cell receptor beta chain was obtained from a study of response to subunit inactivated influenza vaccine. TCRdb used MiXCR to reprocess the RT-PCR reads, holding one entry per CDR3 protein. The table lists around 850,000 distinct CDR3 sequences, around 18% of them singletons. This CDR3 spans 14 amino acids. V was pared by 6 bases and J by 5 bases, with 16 bases between. Germline loops: CDR1 SNHLY, CDR2 FYNNEI. The genes are TRBV2 and TRBJ2-5, with D perhaps TRBD2 (5 bases). Material: PBMCs from blood, obtained 5 days after vaccination. This sequence originates from a man in his forties or fifties who received an inactivated influenza vaccine. CDR3 sequence (DNA): TGTGCCAGCAGCCTACAGAGGGTTGACGAGACCCAGTACTTC. Translated: CASSLQRVDETQYF.